Below, one TCR beta chain is given with its context. Antigen: not known. The record originates from a study of T cell repertoires in ileal Crohn's disease. Using immunoSEQ multiplex PCR, the repertoire was profiled, and TCRdb retains in-frame clones only, with some absent. The sample contains under 1,500 clones, 95% of which appear only once. Germline lookup yields CDR1 SGHRS and CDR2 YFSETQ. The CDR3 totals 15 residues. With 0 bases clipped from V and 1 base from J, the junction kept 1 base outside the gene matches. General observations from the study: Endoscopic recurrence occurred in every patient whose clonality exceeded 26.8%.

V usage is TRBV5-1 and J usage is TRBJ1-5, with 7 bases fitting TRBD1. This receptor was identified in an adult with Crohn's disease. The sequenced sample was ileal tissue. CDR3 amino acids: CASSLEGASNQPQHF. CDR3 in DNA: TGCGCCAGCAGCTTGGAGGGGGCAAGCAATCAGCCCCAGCATTTT. The variable domain in full, with the rest retrieved from reference TRBV5-1 and TRBJ1-5, is KAGVTQTPRYLIKTRGQQVTLSCSPISGHRSVSWYQQTPGQGLQFLFEYFSETQRNKGNFPGRFSGRQFSNSRSEMNVSTLELGDSALYLCASSLEGASNQPQHFGDGTRLSIL.